This TCR beta chain was retrieved from a study of cytomegalovirus exposure and HLA in healthy donors. The sample holds a few counts of this clone. The PCR was carried out with 60 Vbeta primers and 13 Jbeta primers. Profiled with immunoSEQ multiplex PCR; TCRdb holds only in-frame clones, not every one. Of 120,000 or so clones listed, roughly 74% were seen once; the top ten hold approximately 6%. The CDR3 is 13 residues long. Germline V lookup: CDR1 SNHLY, CDR2 FYNNEI. The ends were cut back, 7 bases at V and 4 bases at J, with 13 bases in the middle. The clonotype originates from a woman in her forties or fifties in good health and CMV-seropositive. The genes are TRBV2 and TRBJ1-1, with no clear D. Sequenced: PBMCs. CDR3 DNA sequence: TGTGCCAGCACTGGAGGAGAAGGCACTGAAGCTTTCTTT. Translated: CASTGGEGTEAFF.